A selection of T cell receptor beta chains follows, all from one sample in a study of regulatory T cells in long-lasting Graves disease. MiXCR, applied by TCRdb to the multiplex PCR reads, yields one record per CDR3 protein. The sample holds 350,000 to 550,000 distinct CDR3 sequences, 15% seen once. The data also belong to a second study, concerning T cells in Graves' hyperthyroidism and ophthalmopathy.

This specimen was peripheral blood mononuclear cells (PBMCs), taken at new diagnosis, from a patient treated with antithyroid drugs. The receptors here all came from a woman under 40 with Graves disease. Each CDR3 is given with its conserved first and last residue. D genes are given only for firm matches. A row's size may be missing; if present it is once, few, many or a size class.

>TRBJ2-7|-|TRBV5-1|TRBD2
TGCGCCAGCAGCCCTCTCCTAGCGGGAGGAGGTAAGCAGTACTTC
CASSPLLAGGGKQYF
>TRBJ2-3|many|TRBV11-2|TRBD2
TGTGCCAGCAGCTTAGTGGCTAGCGGGAGAGATACGCAGTATTTT
CASSLVASGRDTQYF
>TRBJ2-7|many|TRBV3-1|TRBD1
TGTGCCAGCAGCCCCTGGGACAGCATCTACGAGCAGTACTTC
CASSPWDSIYEQYF
>TRBJ1-1|many|TRBV6-1|-
TGTGCCAGCAGGTATTGGGACCATGGGACTGAAGCTTTCTTT
CASRYWDHGTEAFF
>TRBJ1-5|few|TRBV6-1|-
TGTGCCAGCAGTAAACAGGGTGAGCTGGGAGCGGGCAATCAGCCCCAGCATTTT
CASSKQGELGAGNQPQHF
>TRBJ2-3|many|TRBV12-3/TRBV12-4|-
TGTGCCAGCAGTTTTGCGACAGATACGCAGTATTTT
CASSFATDTQYF
>TRBJ2-1|few|TRBV29-1|-
TGCAGCGTTGACGGGGGGAGGGGGGAGCAGTTCTTC
CSVDGGRGEQFF
>TRBJ2-7|many|TRBV6-1|-
TGTGCCAGCAGACCGGGACACCCTTCCGAGCAGTACTTC
CASRPGHPSEQYF
>TRBJ2-7|few|TRBV14|TRBD2
TGTGCCAGCAGCCAAGAAGGTAGCGGGAGGCGCTACGAGCAGTACTTC
CASSQEGSGRRYEQYF
>TRBJ2-1|once|TRBV20-1|TRBD1
TGCAGTGCTAGAGACGAGGTGGACAGGGGTGGTGAGCAGTTCTTC
CSARDEVDRGGEQFF
>TRBJ2-7|few|TRBV18|-
TGTGCCAGCTCACCCTACCGGGACTCCCCTTACGAGCAGTACTTC
CASSPYRDSPYEQYF
>TRBJ2-5|few|TRBV10-1|TRBD2
TGCGCCAGCAGTGAGTCTGTAGCGGGACAAGAGACCCAGTACTTC
CASSESVAGQETQYF
>TRBJ2-1|-|TRBV6-9|-
TGTGCCAGCAGTTACTCTAGGGTTGAGCAGTTCTTC
CASSYSRVEQFF
>TRBJ2-6|-|TRBV7-9|-
TGTGCCAGCAGCTTAACGGAGCAGGGCCCTGGGGCCAACGTCCTGACTTTC
CASSLTEQGPGANVLTF
>TRBJ1-1|-|TRBV2|-
TGTGCCAGCAGTGTGTGGACTGAAGCTTTCTTT
CASSVWTEAFF
>TRBJ1-2|-|TRBV29-1|-
TGCAGCGTTGAAGGGCAGCTTAACTATGGCTACACCTTC
CSVEGQLNYGYTF
>TRBJ1-5|many|TRBV18|-
TGTGCCAGCTCACCATTCTCGAAGGGCCTCCTGCTGCCCCAGCATTTT
CASSPFSKGLLLPQHF
>TRBJ2-1|many|TRBV11-2|-
TGTGCCAGCAGCTTAGGTACGAACACCTACAATGAGCAGTTCTTC
CASSLGTNTYNEQFF
>TRBJ2-3|-|TRBV12-5|-
TGTGCTAGTGGTTATCTGGGCACAGATACGCAGTATTTT
CASGYLGTDTQYF
>TRBJ2-7|many|TRBV7-8|TRBD2
TGTGCCAGCAGCCCCCAGCGGGGGGGATACGAGCAGTACTTC
CASSPQRGGYEQYF
>TRBJ2-3|many|TRBV30|-
TGTGCCTGTGGGGGTCATACGCAGTATTTT
CACGGHTQYF
>TRBJ2-3|-|TRBV6-4|-
TGTGCCAGCAGTGAAAGCGGAGCGAGCACAGATACGCAGTATTTT
CASSESGASTDTQYF
>TRBJ2-6|few|TRBV5-1|-
TGCGCCAGCAGCTTGGAATCGTCTGGGGCCAACGTCCTGACTTTC
CASSLESSGANVLTF
>TRBJ1-5|few|TRBV6-5|-
TGTGCCAGCAGTTCGGGCAGGGTTGGTAATCAGCCCCAGCATTTT
CASSSGRVGNQPQHF
>TRBJ1-1|few|TRBV25-1|-
TGTGCCAGCAGTGAATCCGTTGTCCAGTCTGAAGCTTTCTTT
CASSESVVQSEAFF
>TRBJ1-3|-|TRBV19|-
TGTGCCAGTGGCGGCCGGAGCTCTGGAAACACCATATATTTT
CASGGRSSGNTIYF
>TRBJ1-2|few|TRBV30|TRBD1
TGTGCCTGGACTAAGGACAGGGGGCGAAGCTACACCTTC
CAWTKDRGRSYTF
>TRBJ2-7|many|TRBV18|TRBD2
TGTGCCAGCTCACCAGAAGTCAGGGAGGGAGAGCAGTACTTC
CASSPEVREGEQYF
>TRBJ2-7|many|TRBV3-1|TRBD2
TGTGCCAGCAGCCTAATAGCGGGGATCTCCTACGAGCAGTACTTC
CASSLIAGISYEQYF
>TRBJ2-3|few|TRBV14|-
TGTGCCAGCAGCCAGGGGGGAGGCGGTGCGGATACGCAGTATTTT
CASSQGGGGADTQYF
>TRBJ1-1|many|TRBV12-3/TRBV12-4|-
TGTGCCAGCAGTTTGGCAGGGGCGGTCACTGAAGCTTTCTTT
CASSLAGAVTEAFF
>TRBJ2-7|many|TRBV7-9|TRBD2
TGTGCCAGCAGCTCGGGACTAGCGGGAGAAGGAGAGCAGTACTTC
CASSSGLAGEGEQYF
>TRBJ2-1|few|TRBV20-1|-
TGCAGTGCTAGACGGCCAACGCGAGAAAGGGTTTACAATGAGCAGTTCTTC
CSARRPTRERVYNEQFF
>TRBJ2-5|many|TRBV5-1|-
TGCGCCAGCAGCTTGAATAGGACCCCTAGAGAGACCCAGTACTTC
CASSLNRTPRETQYF
>TRBJ1-1|many|TRBV6-6|-
TGTGCCAGCAGTTACTCGGGGGCGCAGAACACTGAAGCTTTCTTT
CASSYSGAQNTEAFF
>TRBJ1-1|few|TRBV29-1|-
TGCAGCGTTGACGGCCAGGGGTGGATGAACACTGAAGCTTTCTTT
CSVDGQGWMNTEAFF
>TRBJ1-2|many|TRBV6-2/TRBV6-3|-
TGTGCCAGCAGTTACTCTTTCGGTGGCTACACCTTC
CASSYSFGGYTF